Each of the 11 T cell receptor beta chains below was sequenced from the same sample in a study of T-cell reconstitution after alpha-beta-depleted transplantation in children. The TCRbeta library was prepared with unique molecular identifiers. TCRdb re-called the PCR reads through MiXCR, storing one row per CDR3 protein. Found here are 250,000 to 400,000 distinct CDR3 sequences, around 25% of them singletons; the top ten hold over 9.5%. This sample comprised PBMCs, mostly from graft donor cells, obtained 180 days after TCRalphabeta/CD19-depleted stem cell transplant. These TCRs come from a male patient younger than 18 who had a stem cell transplant for acute lymphoblastic leukemia, so the T cells may come from the graft donor.

The chain has TRBV5-1 and TRBJ2-1; 12 nucleotides line up with TRBD2. Germline CDR1 SGHRS, CDR2 YFSETQ. The CDR3 is 16 residues long. The V and J ends lost 4 bases and 0 bases, in that order; junction bases with no gene match: 2. The CDR3 coding sequence is TGCGCCAGCAGCGGGGGACTAGCGGGCTCCTACAATGAGCAGTTCTTC. This gives the protein CASSGGLAGSYNEQFF. The full variable domain, completed using reference TRBV5-1 and TRBJ2-1, is KAGVTQTPRYLIKTRGQQVTLSCSPISGHRSVSWYQQTPGQGLQFLFEYFSETQRNKGNFPGRFSGRQFSNSRSEMNVSTLELGDSALYLCASSGGLAGSYNEQFFGPGTRLTVL.

This clonotype was detected only a few times. The chain recombines TRBV7-8 with TRBJ1-4, with TRBD1 matching 8 bases. Germline assignment: CDR1 SGHVS and CDR2 FQNEAQ. The V segment lost 5 bases and the J segment 7 bases; nucleotides outside the gene matches: 9. This CDR3 is 15 amino acids long. The CDR3 loop reads CASSRDDRGTEKLFF. The DNA for the CDR3 is TGTGCCAGCAGCCGTGACGACAGGGGTACTGAAAAACTGTTTTTT. The whole variable domain, remainder taken from reference TRBV7-8 and TRBJ1-4, is GAGVSQSPRYKVAKRGQDVALRCDPISGHVSLFWYQQALGQGPEFLTYFQNEAQLDKSGLPSDRFFAERPEGSVSTLKIQRTQQEDSAVYLCASSRDDRGTEKLFFGSGTQLSVL.

This sequence joins TRBV7-2 and TRBJ2-3; D not certain. V was trimmed by 5 bases and J by 2 bases, leaving 14 bases between them. The CDR3 totals 15 residues. The V gene's germline CDR1 is SGHTA and CDR2 FQGNSA. Here the CDR3 reads CASSPHFATTDTQYF. The CDR3 coding sequence is TGTGCCAGCAGCCCCCATTTTGCGACCACAGATACGCAGTATTTT.

This clonotype occurred a few times. The gene calls are TRBV5-1 and TRBJ2-3; D gene uncertain. Trimming left V 2 bases short and J 0 bases short, with 7 bases between. This CDR3 comprises 14 residues. Germline V gives CDR1 SGHRS, CDR2 YFSETQ. CDR3 protein: CASSFHPSTDTQYF. The CDR3, as DNA: TGCGCCAGCAGCTTCCACCCGAGCACAGATACGCAGTATTTT.

This clonotype was counted ten times or more. V and J are TRBV5-1 and TRBJ2-1; 8 nucleotides agree with TRBD1. Trimming took 2 bases from V and 0 from J; bases not matched to a gene: 4. The CDR3 has 16 residues. CDR1 is SGHRS and CDR2 is YFSETQ in the germline V gene. CDR3 sequence reads: CASSLGQGGSYNEQFF. CDR3 in DNA: TGCGCCAGCAGCTTAGGACAGGGTGGCTCCTACAATGAGCAGTTCTTC.

This clonotype was detected only a few times. The rearrangement joins TRBV5-1 to TRBJ1-1; 10 bases map to TRBD1. The CDR3 is made up of 17 amino acids. Germline V lookup: CDR1 SGHRS, CDR2 YFSETQ. Trimming took 4 bases from V and 4 from J; bases not matched to a gene: 13. The chain's CDR3 is CASSPRDRGYGGTEAFF. As DNA, the CDR3 is TGCGCCAGCAGCCCGCGGGACAGGGGTTATGGTGGCACTGAAGCTTTCTTT.

The CDR3 coding sequence is TGTGCCAGCTGTTCAAGAGGGAGGACCGTACAACCGAACACCGGGGAGCTGTTTTTT. Its translation is CASCSRGRTVQPNTGELFF. This rearrangement joins TRBV3-1 to TRBJ2-2; TRBD2 might be the D (6 bases). The germline gives CDR1 LGHDT, CDR2 YNNKEL (reference sequence). The CDR3 loop spans 19 amino acids. V was clipped by 8 bases and J by 0 bases, with 25 bases between them.

There are a few counts of this clonotype. This chain uses TRBV28 with TRBJ2-1; 10 bases align to TRBD2. This CDR3 has 16 amino acids. V was clipped by 4 bases and J by 5 bases; unmatched bases: 8. Germline CDR1 reads MDHEN; CDR2 reads SYDVKM. As DNA, the CDR3 is TGTGCCAGCAGTTACCCCGGACTAGCGGAGGACAATGAGCAGTTCTTC. Translating gives CASSYPGLAEDNEQFF.

This clonotype was observed a few times. The J gene is TRBJ2-7, the V gene TRBV27, with D tentatively TRBD1 (7 bases). The V end lost 5 bases, the J end lost 0 bases, and 14 bases lay between the germline ends. This CDR3 is built from 15 residues. Germline V gives CDR1 MNHEY, CDR2 SMNVEV (reference sequence). This chain's CDR3 is CASSPTGRSSYEQYF. CDR3 DNA: TGTGCCAGCAGTCCGACAGGGAGGAGCTCCTACGAGCAGTACTTC.

Ten or more counts support this clonotype. This chain links TRBV5-1 with TRBJ2-7; D is possibly TRBD2 (5 bases). The germline CDR1 and CDR2 sequences are SGHRS and YFSETQ. Between the trimmed V and J ends, which lost 0 bases and 4 bases, there was a span of 17 bases. The CDR3 has 16 amino acids. CDR3 bases: TGCGCCAGCAGCTTGGCCCCCGCAGGAGGCAGATACGAGCAGTACTTC. Translating it yields CASSLAPAGGRYEQYF.

The chain links TRBV27 to TRBJ2-7; 8 bases fit TRBD1. V gave up 5 bases and J gave up 2 bases; unmatched junction bases: 5. Germline V CDR1 and CDR2: MNHEY, SMNVEV (reference sequence). This CDR3 spans 14 amino acids. CDR3 residues: CASSEQGDTYEQYF. As DNA, the CDR3 is TGTGCCAGCAGTGAACAGGGGGACACCTACGAGCAGTACTTC.